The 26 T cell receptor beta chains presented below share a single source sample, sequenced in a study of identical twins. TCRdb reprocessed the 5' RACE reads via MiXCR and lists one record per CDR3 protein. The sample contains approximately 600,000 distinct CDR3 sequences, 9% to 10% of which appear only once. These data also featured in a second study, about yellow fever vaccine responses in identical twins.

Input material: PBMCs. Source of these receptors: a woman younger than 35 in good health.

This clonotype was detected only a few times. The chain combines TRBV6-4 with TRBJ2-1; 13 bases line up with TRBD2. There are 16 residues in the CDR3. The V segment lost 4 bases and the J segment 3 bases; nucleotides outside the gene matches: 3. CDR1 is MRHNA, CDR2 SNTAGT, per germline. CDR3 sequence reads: CASSAGTSGDYNEQFF. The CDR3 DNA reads TGTGCCAGCAGTGCTGGGACTAGCGGGGACTACAATGAGCAGTTCTTC.

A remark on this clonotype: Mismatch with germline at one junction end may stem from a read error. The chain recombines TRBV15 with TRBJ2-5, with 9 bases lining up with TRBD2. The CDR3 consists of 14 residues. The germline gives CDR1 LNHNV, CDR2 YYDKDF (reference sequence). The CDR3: CATSRVPSGETQHF. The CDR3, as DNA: TGTGCCACCAGCAGAGTCCCTAGCGGGGAGACCCAGCACTTC.

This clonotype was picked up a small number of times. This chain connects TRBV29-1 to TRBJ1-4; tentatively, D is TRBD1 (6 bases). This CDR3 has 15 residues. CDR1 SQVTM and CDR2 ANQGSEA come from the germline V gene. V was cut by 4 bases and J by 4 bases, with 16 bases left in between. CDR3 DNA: TGCAGCGTTGGAAGGGGGGCCTCGGGTAATGAAAAACTGTTTTTT. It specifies CSVGRGASGNEKLFF.

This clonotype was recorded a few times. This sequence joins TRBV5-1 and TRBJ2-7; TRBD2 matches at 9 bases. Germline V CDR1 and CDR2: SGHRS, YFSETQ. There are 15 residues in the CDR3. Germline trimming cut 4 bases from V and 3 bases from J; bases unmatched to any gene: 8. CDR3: CASSAAGGDLYEQYF. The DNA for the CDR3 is TGCGCCAGCAGCGCCGCGGGAGGGGATCTCTACGAGCAGTACTTC.

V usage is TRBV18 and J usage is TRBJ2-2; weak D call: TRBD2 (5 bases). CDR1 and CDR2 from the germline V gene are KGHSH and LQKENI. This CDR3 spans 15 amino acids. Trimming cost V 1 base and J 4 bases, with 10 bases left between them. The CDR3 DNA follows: TGTGCCAGCTCACCACAAAGCGGAGTCACCGGGGAGCTGTTTTTT. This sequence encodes CASSPQSGVTGELFF.

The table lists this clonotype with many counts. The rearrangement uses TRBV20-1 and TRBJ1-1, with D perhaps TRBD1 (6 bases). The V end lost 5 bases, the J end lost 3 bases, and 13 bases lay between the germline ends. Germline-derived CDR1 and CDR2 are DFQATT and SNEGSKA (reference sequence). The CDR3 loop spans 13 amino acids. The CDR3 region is CSAQGGSHTEAFF. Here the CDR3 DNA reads TGCAGTGCTCAAGGGGGTTCTCACACTGAAGCTTTCTTT.

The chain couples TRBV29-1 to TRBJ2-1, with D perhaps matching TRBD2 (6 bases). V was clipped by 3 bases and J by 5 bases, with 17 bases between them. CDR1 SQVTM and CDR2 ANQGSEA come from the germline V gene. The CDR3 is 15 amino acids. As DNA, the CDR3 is TGCAGCGTTGATGAGTTTCGGGACTTTAACAATGAGCAGTTCTTC. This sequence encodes CSVDEFRDFNNEQFF.

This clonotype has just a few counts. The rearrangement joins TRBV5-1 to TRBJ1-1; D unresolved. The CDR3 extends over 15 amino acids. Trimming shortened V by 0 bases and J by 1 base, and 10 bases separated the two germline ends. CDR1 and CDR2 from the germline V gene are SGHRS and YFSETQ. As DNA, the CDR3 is TGCGCCAGCAGCTTGGAGCAGGTAGGGAACACTGAAGCTTTCTTT. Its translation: CASSLEQVGNTEAFF.

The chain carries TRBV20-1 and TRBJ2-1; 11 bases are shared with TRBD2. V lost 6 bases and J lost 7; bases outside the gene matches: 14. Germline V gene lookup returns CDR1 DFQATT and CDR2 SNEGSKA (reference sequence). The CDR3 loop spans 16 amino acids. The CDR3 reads CSAFNSGRAWGNEQFF. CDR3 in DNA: TGCAGTGCCTTCAATAGCGGGAGGGCCTGGGGGAATGAGCAGTTCTTC.

The CDR3 loop is CASSIDRATEAFF. The CDR3 bases are TGTGCCAGTAGTATAGATCGGGCGACTGAAGCTTTCTTT. The chain recombines TRBV19 with TRBJ1-1; D gene ambiguous. The CDR3 consists of 13 residues. The V end was cut by 0 bases, the J end by 5 bases, with 7 bases between. CDR1 LNHDA and CDR2 SQIVND come from the germline V gene (reference sequence).

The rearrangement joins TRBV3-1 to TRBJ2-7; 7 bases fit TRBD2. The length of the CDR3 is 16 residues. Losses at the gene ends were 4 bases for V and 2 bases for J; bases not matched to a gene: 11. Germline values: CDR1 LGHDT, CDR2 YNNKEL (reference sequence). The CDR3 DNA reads TGTGCCAGCAGCCCCGGGCCGTCTAGCGGAACCTACGAGCAGTACTTC. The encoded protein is CASSPGPSSGTYEQYF.

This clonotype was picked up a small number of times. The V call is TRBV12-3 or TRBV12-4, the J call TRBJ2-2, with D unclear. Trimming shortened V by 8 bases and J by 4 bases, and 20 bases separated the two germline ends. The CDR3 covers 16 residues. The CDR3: CASPKTPGLSTGELFF. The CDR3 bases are TGTGCCAGCCCGAAGACCCCGGGCCTAAGCACCGGGGAGCTGTTTTTT.

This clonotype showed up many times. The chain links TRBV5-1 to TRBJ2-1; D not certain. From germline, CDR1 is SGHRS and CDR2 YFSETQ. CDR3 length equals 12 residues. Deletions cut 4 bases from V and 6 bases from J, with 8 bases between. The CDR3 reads CASSLGPNEQFF. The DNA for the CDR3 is TGCGCCAGCAGCCTTGGGCCCAATGAGCAGTTCTTC.

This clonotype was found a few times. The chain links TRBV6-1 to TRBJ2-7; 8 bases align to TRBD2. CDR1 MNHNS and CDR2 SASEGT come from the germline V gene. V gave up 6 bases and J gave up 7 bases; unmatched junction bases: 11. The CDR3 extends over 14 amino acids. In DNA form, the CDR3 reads TGTGCCAGCAGCGGCGGGAGGCCCGCTTGGGAGCAGTACTTC. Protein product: CASSGGRPAWEQYF.

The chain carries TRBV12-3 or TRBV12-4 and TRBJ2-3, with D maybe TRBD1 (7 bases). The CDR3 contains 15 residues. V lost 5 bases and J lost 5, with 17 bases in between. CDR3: CASSPGAGGGDTQYF. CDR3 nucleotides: TGTGCCAGCAGTCCCGGGGCAGGGGGAGGAGATACGCAGTATTTT.

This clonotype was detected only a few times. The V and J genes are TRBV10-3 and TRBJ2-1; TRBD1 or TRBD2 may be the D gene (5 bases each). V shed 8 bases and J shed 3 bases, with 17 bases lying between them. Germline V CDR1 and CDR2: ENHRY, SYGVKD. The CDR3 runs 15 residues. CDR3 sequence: CAISRGQTYYNEQFF. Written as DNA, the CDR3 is TGTGCCATCTCCCGGGGCCAGACATACTACAATGAGCAGTTCTTC.

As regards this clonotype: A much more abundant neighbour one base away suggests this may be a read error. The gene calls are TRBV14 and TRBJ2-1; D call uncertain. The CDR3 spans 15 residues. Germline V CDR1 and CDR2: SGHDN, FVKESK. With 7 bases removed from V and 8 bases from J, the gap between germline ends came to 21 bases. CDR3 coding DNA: TGTGCCAGCAAATTAACGGGCATGACGGACGATGAGCAGTTCTTC. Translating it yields CASKLTGMTDDEQFF.

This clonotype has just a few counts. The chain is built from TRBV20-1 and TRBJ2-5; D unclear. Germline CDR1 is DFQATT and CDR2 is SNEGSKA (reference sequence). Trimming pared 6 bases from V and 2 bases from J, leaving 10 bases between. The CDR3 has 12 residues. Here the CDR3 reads CSAATKQETQYF. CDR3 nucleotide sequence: TGCAGTGCCGCGACAAAACAAGAGACCCAGTACTTC.

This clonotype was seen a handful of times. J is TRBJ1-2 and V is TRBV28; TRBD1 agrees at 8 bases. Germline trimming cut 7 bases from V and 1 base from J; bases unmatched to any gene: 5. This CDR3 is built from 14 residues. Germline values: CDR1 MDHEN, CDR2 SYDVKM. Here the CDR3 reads CASIGTGNNYGYTF. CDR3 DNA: TGTGCCAGCATTGGGACAGGAAATAACTATGGCTACACCTTC.

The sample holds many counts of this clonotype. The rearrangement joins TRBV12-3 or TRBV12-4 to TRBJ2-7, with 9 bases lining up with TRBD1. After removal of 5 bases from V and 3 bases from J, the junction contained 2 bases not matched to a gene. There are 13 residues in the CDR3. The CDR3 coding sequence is TGTGCCAGCAGTCGGGACAGGGACTACGAGCAGTACTTC. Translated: CASSRDRDYEQYF.

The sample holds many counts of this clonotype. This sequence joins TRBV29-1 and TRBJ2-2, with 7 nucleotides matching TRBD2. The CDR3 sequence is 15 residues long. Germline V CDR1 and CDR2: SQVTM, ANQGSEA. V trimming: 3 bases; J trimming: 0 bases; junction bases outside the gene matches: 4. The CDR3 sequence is CSVENSGANTGELFF. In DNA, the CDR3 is TGCAGCGTTGAGAACAGCGGGGCGAACACCGGGGAGCTGTTTTTT.

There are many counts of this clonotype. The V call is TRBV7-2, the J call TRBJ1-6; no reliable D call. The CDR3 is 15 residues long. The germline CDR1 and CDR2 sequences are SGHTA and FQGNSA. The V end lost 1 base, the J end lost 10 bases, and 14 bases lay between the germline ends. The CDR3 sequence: CASSLEDYLGSPLHF. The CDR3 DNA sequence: TGTGCCAGCAGCTTAGAGGACTACTTGGGGTCACCCCTCCACTTT.

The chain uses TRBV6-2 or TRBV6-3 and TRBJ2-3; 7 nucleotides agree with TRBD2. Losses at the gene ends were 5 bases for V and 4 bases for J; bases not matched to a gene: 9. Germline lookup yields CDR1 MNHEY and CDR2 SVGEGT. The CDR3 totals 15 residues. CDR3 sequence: CASSMRENSPDTQYF. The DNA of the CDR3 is TGTGCCAGCAGTATGCGGGAGAATTCTCCAGATACGCAGTATTTT.

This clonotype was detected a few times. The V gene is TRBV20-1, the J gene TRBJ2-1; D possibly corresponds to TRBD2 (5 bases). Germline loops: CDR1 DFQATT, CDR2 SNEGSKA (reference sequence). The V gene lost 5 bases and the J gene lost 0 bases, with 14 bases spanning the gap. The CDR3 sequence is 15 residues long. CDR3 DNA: TGCAGTGCTTTTGGGAGCGCGAGCTCCTACAATGAGCAGTTCTTC. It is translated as CSAFGSASSYNEQFF.

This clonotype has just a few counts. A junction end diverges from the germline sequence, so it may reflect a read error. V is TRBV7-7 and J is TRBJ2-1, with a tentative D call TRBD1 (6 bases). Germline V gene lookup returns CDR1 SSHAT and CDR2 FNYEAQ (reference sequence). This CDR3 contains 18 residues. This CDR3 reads CASSNPGIGQIINNEQFF. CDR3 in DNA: TGTGCTAGCAGCAACCCCGGCATCGGACAGATTATAAACAATGAGCAGTTCTTC.

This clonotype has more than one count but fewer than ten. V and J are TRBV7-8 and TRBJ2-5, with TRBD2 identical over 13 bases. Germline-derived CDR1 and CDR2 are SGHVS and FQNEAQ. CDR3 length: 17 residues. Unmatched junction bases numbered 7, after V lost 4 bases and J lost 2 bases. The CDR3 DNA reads TGTGCCAGCAGCTCCGGGACTAGCGGGATCCTTCAAGAGACCCAGTACTTC. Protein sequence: CASSSGTSGILQETQYF.